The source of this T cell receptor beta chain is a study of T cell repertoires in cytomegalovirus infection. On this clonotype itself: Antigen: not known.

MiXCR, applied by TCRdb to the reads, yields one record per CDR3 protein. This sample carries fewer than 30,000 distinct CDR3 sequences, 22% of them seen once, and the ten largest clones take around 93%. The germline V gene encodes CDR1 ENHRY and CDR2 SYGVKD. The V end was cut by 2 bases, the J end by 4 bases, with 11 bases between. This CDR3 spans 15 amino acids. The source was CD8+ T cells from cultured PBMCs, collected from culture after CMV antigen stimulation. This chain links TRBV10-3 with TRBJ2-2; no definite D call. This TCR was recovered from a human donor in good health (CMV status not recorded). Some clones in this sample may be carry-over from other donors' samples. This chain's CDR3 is CAISEPAKTTGELFF. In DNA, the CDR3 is TGTGCCATCAGTGAGCCGGCCAAGACCACCGGGGAGCTGTTTTTT.